This T cell receptor (beta chain) was recorded in a study of CD8 T cells in ankylosing spondylitis. Germline V gives CDR1 MNHNS, CDR2 SASEGT. Trimming pared 5 bases from V and 5 bases from J, leaving 15 bases between. The CDR3 spans 14 residues. MiXCR, applied by TCRdb to the 5' RACE reads, yields one record per CDR3 protein. Of about 150,000 distinct CDR3 sequences in the sample, around 7.9% were seen once. The table lists this clonotype with many counts. Its antigen is as yet unknown. Findings of the study overall: Researchers reportedly found disease-linked clones significantly enriched in matched ankylosing spondylitis synovial fluid.

This receptor was taken from a female donor with ankylosing spondylitis or in good health (not recorded which). The gene calls are TRBV6-1 and TRBJ2-5; D may be TRBD2 (6 bases). Input material: blood, either unsorted or a sorted T cell fraction (not recorded which). This chain's CDR3 is CASSNSGPWETQYF. The CDR3 DNA reads as TGTGCCAGCAGTAATAGCGGTCCCTGGGAGACCCAGTACTTC.